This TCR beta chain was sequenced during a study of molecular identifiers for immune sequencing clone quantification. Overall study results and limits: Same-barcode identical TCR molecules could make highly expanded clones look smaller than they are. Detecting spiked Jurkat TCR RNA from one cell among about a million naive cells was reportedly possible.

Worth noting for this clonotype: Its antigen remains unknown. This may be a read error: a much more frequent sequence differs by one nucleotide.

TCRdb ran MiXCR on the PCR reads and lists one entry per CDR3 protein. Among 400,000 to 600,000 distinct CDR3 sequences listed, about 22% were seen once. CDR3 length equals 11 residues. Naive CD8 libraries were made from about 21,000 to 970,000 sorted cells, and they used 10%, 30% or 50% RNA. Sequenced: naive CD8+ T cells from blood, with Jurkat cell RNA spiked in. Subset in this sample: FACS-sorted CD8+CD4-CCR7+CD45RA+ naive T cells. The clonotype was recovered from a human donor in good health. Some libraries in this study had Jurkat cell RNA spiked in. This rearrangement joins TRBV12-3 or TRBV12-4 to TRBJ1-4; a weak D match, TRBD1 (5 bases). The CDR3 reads CASTRGEKLSF. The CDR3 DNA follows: TGTGCCAGCACAAGGGGTGAAAAACTGTCTTTT.